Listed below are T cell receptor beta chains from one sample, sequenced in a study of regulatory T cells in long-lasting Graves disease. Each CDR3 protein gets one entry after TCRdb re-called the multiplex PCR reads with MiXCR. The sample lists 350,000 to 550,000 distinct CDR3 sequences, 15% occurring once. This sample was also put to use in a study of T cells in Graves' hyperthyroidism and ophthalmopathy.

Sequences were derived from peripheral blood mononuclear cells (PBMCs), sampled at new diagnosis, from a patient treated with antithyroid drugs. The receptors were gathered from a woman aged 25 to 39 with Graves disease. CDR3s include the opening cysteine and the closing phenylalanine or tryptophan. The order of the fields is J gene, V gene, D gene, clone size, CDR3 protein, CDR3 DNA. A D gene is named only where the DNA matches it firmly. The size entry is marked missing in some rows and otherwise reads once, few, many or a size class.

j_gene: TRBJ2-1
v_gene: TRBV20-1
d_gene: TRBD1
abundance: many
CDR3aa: CSASGSGTASNEQFF
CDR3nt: TGCAGTGCTAGCGGTTCCGGGACAGCAAGCAATGAGCAGTTCTTC

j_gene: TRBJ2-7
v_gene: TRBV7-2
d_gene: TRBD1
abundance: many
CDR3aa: CASRVATGTKYEQYF
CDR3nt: TGTGCCAGCCGGGTCGCGACAGGGACGAAGTACGAGCAGTACTTC

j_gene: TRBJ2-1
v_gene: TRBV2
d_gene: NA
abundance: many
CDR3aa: CASRAPMVNEQFF
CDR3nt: TGTGCCAGCAGAGCCCCAATGGTGAATGAGCAGTTCTTC

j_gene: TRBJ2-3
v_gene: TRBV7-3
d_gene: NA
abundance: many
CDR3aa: CASSLSLHDTQYF
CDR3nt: TGTGCCAGCAGCTTAAGCTTGCACGATACGCAGTATTTT

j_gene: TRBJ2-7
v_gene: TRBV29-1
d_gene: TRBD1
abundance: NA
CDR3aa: CSADLDYRGHYEQYF
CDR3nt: TGCAGCGCTGACCTCGATTACAGGGGGCATTACGAGCAGTACTTC

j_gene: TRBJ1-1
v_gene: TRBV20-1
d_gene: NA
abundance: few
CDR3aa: CSARVLDTEAFF
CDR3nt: TGCAGTGCTAGAGTTCTGGACACTGAAGCTTTCTTT

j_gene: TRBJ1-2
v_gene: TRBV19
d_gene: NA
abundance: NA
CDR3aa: CASSIHLLGGYTF
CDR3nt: TGTGCCAGTAGTATACACCTCCTTGGAGGCTACACCTTC

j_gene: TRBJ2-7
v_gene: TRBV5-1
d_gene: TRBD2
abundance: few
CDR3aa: CASSPGRGLAGSEQYF
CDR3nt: TGCGCCAGCAGCCCTGGACGCGGACTAGCGGGAAGCGAGCAGTACTTC

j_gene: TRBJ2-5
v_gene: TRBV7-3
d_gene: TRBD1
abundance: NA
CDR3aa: CASSPSTGGAGETQYF
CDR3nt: TGTGCCAGCAGCCCCTCAACAGGGGGTGCCGGGGAGACCCAGTACTTC

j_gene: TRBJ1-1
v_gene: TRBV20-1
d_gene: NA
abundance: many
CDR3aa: CSAGGRGEHTEAFF
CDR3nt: TGCAGTGCAGGGGGGAGGGGGGAACACACTGAAGCTTTCTTT

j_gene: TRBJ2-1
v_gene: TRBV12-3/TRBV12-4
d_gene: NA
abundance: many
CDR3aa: CASSKTTGGSFF
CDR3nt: TGTGCCAGCAGCAAAACAACCGGAGGGTCGTTCTTC

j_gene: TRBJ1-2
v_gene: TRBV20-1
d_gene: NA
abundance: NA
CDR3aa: CSARQGSYGYTF
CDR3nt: TGCAGTGCTAGACAGGGGAGCTATGGCTACACCTTC

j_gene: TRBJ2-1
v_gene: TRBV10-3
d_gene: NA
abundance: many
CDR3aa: CAITQGEGDEQFF
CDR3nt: TGTGCCATCACACAGGGGGAGGGCGATGAGCAGTTCTTC

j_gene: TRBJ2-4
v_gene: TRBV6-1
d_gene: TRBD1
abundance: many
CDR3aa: CASSPGQLAKNIQYF
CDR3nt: TGTGCCAGCAGTCCGGGACAGTTAGCCAAAAACATTCAGTACTTC

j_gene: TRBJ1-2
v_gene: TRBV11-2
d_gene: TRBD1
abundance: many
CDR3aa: CASSSTRTGGGYTF
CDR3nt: TGTGCCAGCAGCTCGACGCGGACAGGAGGTGGCTACACCTTC

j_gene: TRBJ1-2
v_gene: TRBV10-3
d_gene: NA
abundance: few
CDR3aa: CAISESLARPLFNYGYTF
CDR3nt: TGTGCCATCAGTGAGTCCCTGGCAAGGCCCCTTTTTAACTATGGCTACACCTTC

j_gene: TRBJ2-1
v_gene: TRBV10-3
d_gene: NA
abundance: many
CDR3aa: CAISEDLGGDNEQFF
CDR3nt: TGTGCCATCAGTGAGGACCTAGGGGGGGACAATGAGCAGTTCTTC

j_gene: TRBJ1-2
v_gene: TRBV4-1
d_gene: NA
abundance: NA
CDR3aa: CASSLSPRENYGYTF
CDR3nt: TGCGCCAGCAGCCTATCACCCCGGGAAAACTATGGCTACACCTTC

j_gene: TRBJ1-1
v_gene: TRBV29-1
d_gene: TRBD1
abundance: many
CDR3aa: CSVRHPGQGITEAFF
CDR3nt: TGCAGCGTTCGACACCCGGGACAGGGGATAACTGAAGCTTTCTTT

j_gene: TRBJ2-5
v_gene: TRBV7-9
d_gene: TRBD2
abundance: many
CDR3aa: CASSFMGGSGGKTQYF
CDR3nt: TGTGCCAGCAGCTTTATGGGCGGGAGCGGAGGAAAGACCCAGTACTTC

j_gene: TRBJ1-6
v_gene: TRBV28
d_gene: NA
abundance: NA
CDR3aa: CASSFDGLNSPLHF
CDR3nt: TGTGCCAGCAGTTTCGACGGACTAAATTCACCCCTCCACTTT

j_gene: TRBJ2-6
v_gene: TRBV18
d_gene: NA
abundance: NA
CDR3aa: CASSPAAQSPTSGANVLTF
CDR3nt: TGTGCCAGCTCACCGGCAGCCCAGTCGCCTACCTCTGGGGCCAACGTCCTGACTTTC

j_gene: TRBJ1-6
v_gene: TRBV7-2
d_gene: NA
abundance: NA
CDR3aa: CASSLDPGPNSPLHF
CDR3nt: TGTGCCAGCAGCTTGGATCCGGGACCTAATTCACCCCTCCACTTT